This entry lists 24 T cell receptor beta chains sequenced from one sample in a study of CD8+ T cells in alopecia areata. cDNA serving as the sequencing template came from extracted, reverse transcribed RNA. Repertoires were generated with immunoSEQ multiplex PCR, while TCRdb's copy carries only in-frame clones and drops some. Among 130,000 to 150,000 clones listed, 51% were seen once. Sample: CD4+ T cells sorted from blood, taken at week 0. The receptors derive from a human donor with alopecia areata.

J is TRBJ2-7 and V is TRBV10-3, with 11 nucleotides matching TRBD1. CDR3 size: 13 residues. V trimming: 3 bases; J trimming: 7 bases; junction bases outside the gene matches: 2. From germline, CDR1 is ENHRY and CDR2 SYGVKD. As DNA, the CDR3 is TGTGCCATCAGTGACCGGGACAGGGGGGAGCAGTACTTC. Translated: CAISDRDRGEQYF.

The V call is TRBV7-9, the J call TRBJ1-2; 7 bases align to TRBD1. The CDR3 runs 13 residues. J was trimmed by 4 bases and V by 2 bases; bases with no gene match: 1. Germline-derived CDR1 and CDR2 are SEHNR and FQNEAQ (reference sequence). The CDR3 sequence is CASSLRDSYGYTF. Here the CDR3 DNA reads TGTGCCAGCAGCTTACGGGACAGCTATGGCTACACCTTC.

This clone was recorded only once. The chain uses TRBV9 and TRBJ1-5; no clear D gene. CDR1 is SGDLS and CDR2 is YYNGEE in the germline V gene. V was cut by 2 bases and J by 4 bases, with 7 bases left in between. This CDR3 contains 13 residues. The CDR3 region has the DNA TGTGCCAGCAGCGTCATTCCAAATCAGCCCCAGCATTTT. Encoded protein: CASSVIPNQPQHF.

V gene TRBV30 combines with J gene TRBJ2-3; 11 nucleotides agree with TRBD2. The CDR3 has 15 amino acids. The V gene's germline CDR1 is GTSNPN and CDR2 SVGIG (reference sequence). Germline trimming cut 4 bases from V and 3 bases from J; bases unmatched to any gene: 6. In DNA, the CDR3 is TGTGCCTGGACCCGTGGGACTAGCGGTACAGATACGCAGTATTTT. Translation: CAWTRGTSGTDTQYF.

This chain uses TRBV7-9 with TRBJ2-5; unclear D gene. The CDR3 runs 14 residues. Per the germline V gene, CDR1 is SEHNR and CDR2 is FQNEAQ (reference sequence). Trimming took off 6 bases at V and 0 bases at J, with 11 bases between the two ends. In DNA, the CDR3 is TGTGCCAGCAGGGATGGACGGTACCAAGAGACCCAGTACTTC. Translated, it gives CASRDGRYQETQYF.

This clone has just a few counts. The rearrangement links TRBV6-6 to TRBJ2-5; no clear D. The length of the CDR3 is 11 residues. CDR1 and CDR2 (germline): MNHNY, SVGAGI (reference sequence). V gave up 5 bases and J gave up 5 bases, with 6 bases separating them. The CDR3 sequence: CASSPLETQYF. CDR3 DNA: TGTGCCAGCAGTCCCCTGGAGACCCAGTACTTC.

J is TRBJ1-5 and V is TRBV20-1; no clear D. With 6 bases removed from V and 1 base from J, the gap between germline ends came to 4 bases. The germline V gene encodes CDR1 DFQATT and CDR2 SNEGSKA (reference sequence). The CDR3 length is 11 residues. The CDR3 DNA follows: TGCAGTGCAGGGAGCAATCAGCCCCAGCATTTT. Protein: CSAGSNQPQHF.

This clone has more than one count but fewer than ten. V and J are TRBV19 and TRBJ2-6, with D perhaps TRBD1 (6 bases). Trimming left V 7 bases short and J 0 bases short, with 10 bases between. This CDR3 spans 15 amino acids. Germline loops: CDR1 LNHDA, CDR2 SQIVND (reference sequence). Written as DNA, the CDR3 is TGTGCCAGTAAGGACAGATTCTCTGGGGCCAACGTCCTGACTTTC. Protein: CASKDRFSGANVLTF.

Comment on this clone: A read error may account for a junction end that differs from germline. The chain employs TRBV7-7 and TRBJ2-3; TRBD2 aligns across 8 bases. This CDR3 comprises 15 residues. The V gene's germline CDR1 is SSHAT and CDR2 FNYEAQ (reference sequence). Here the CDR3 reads CASSLAAGVTDTQYF. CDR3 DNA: TGTGCTAGCAGCTTAGCAGCGGGAGTTACAGATACGCAGTATTTT.

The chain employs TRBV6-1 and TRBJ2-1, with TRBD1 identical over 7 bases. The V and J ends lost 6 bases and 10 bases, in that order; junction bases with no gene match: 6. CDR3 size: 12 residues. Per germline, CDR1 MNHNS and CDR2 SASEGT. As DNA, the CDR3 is TGTGCCAGCAGCCGACAGGGCTGGGAGCAGTTCTTC. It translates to CASSRQGWEQFF.

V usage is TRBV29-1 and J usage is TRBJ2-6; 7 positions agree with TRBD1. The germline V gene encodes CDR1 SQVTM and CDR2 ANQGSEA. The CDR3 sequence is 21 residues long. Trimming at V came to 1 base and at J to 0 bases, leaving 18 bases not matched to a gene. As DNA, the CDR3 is TGCAGCGTTGAAGTGTTGGCTCCAGTTGGACAGGTTCTCTCTGGGGCCAACGTCCTGACTTTC. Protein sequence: CSVEVLAPVGQVLSGANVLTF.

DNA of the CDR3: TGTGCCAGCAGCCGCGACAGGGTGGGGACCAAAAACATTCAGTACTTC. This gives the protein CASSRDRVGTKNIQYF. The genes are TRBV7-3 and TRBJ2-4; 7 bases fit TRBD1. Germline V lookup: CDR1 SGHTA, CDR2 FQGTGA. CDR3 length: 16 amino acids. V lost 5 bases and J lost 2; bases outside the gene matches: 9.

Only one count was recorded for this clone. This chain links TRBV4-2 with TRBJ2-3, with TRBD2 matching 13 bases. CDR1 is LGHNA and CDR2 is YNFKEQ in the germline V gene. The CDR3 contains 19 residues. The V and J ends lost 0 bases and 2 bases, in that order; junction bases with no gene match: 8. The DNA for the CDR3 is TGTGCCAGCAGCCAAGAGGGGACTAGCGGGATGCCTAACACAGATACGCAGTATTTT. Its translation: CASSQEGTSGMPNTDTQYF.

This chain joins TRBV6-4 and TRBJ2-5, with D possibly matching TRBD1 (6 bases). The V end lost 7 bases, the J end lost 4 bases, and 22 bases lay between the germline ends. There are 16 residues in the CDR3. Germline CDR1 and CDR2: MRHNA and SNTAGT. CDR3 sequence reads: CASNPPRQAVGETQYF. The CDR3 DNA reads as TGTGCCAGCAACCCCCCCCGACAGGCTGTTGGAGAGACCCAGTACTTC.

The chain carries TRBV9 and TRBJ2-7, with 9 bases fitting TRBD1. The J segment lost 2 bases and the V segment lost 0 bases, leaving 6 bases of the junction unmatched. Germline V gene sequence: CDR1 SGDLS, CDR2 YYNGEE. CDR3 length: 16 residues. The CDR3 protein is CASSVDAGQGAYEQYF. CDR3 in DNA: TGTGCCAGCAGCGTAGATGCGGGACAGGGTGCCTACGAGCAGTACTTC. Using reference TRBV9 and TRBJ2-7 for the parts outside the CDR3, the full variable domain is DSGVTQTPKHLITATGQRVTLRCSPRSGDLSVYWYQQSLDQGLQFLIQYYNGEERAKGNILERFSAQQFPDLHSELNLSSLELGDSALYFCASSVDAGQGAYEQYFGPGTRLTVT.

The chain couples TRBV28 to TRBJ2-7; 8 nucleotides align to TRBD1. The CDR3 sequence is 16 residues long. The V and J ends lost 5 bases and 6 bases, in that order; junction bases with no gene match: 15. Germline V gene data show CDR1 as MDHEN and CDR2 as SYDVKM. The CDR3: CASSPGRTGFPGEQYF. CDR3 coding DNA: TGTGCCAGCAGTCCCGGTCGGACAGGGTTCCCCGGCGAGCAGTACTTC.

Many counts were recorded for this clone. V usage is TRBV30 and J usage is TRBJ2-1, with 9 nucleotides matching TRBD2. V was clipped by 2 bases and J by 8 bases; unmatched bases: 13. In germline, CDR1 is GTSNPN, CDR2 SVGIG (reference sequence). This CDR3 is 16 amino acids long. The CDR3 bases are TGTGCCTGGAGTAAATCCGGGACTAGCCGTATCTATGAGCAGTTCTTC. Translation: CAWSKSGTSRIYEQFF.

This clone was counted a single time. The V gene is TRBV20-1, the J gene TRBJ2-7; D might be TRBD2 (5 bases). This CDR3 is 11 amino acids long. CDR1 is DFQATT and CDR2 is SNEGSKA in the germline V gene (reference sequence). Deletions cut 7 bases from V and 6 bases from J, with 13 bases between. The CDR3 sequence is CSVPLVSEQYF. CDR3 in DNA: TGCAGTGTGCCACTAGTTTCCGAGCAGTACTTC.

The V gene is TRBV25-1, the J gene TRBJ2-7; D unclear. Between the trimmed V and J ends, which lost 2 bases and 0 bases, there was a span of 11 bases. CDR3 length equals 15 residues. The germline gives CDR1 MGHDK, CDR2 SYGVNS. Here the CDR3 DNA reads TGTGCCAGCAGTGAAGGCGGTACCAGCTCCTACGAGCAGTACTTC. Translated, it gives CASSEGGTSSYEQYF.

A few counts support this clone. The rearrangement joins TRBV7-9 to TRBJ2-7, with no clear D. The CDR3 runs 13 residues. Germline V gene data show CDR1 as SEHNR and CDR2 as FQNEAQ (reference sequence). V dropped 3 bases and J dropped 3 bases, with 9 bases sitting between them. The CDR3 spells CASSFAGVYEQYF. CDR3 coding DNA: TGTGCCAGCAGCTTCGCAGGAGTCTACGAGCAGTACTTC.

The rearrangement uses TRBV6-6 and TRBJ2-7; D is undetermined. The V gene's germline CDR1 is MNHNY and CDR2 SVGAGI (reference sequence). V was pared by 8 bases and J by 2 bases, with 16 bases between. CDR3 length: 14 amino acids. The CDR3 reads CASLGFHPPYEQYF. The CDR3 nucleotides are TGTGCCAGCTTGGGGTTTCATCCCCCCTACGAGCAGTACTTC.

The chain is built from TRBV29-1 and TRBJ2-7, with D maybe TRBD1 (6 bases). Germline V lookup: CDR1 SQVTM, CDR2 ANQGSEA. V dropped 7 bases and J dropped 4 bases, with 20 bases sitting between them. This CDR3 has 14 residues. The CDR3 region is CSGANLGQLYEQYF. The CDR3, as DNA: TGCAGCGGTGCTAATCTAGGACAGCTTTACGAGCAGTACTTC.

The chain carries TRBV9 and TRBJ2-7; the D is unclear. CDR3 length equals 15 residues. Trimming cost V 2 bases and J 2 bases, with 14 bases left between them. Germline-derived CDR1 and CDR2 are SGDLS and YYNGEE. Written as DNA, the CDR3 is TGTGCCAGCAGCGTGGCACCCCAGGTGACCTACGAGCAGTACTTC. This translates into CASSVAPQVTYEQYF.

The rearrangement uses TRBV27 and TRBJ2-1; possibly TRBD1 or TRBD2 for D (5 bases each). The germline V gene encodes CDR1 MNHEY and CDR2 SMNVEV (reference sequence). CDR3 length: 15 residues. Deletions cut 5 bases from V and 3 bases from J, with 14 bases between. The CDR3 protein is CASSQVRGDYNEQFF. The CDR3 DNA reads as TGTGCCAGCAGTCAGGTGAGAGGGGACTACAATGAGCAGTTCTTC.